The 22 T cell receptor beta chains presented below share a single source sample, sequenced in a study of OX40 agonist ivuxolimab in advanced cancers. Libraries were prepared by immunoSEQ multiplex PCR; TCRdb keeps only in-frame clonotypes and omits some of them. Here the sample spans about 36,000 clones, 80% to 90% being singletons. The specimen comprised CD4+ or CD8+ T cells sorted from blood, sampled in a trial of the OX40 agonist ivuxolimab. The receptors originated from an adult with an advanced solid tumor such as melanoma, head and neck, liver or kidney cancer.

The chain uses TRBV7-3 and TRBJ2-1; TRBD2 matches at 10 bases. Trimming removed 5 bases from V and 8 bases from J; junction bases left unmatched: 12. CDR1 is SGHTA, CDR2 FQGTGA, per germline. The CDR3 has 16 amino acids. Written as DNA, the CDR3 is TGTGCCAGCAGCCAATTGGCTAGCGGGAGTAGGTATGAGCAGTTCTTC. It codes for CASSQLASGSRYEQFF. Variable domain in full (rest from reference TRBV7-3 and TRBJ2-1): GAGVSQTPSNKVTEKGKYVELRCDPISGHTALYWYRQSLGQGPEFLIYFQGTGAADDSGLPNDRFFAVRPEGSVSTLKIQRTERGDSAVYLCASSQLASGSRYEQFFGPGTRLTVL.

The V call is TRBV5-1, the J call TRBJ1-4; TRBD1 aligns across 10 bases. Germline trimming cut 4 bases from V and 3 bases from J; bases unmatched to any gene: 6. CDR3 size: 16 residues. Germline CDR1 is SGHRS and CDR2 is YFSETQ. CDR3 residues: CASSRTGGRSNEKLFF. CDR3 DNA: TGCGCCAGCAGCCGGACAGGGGGACGCTCTAATGAAAAACTGTTTTTT.

The rearrangement links TRBV30 to TRBJ1-2; D not resolved. The ends were cut back, 3 bases at V and 2 bases at J, with 4 bases in the middle. Germline loops: CDR1 GTSNPN, CDR2 SVGIG (reference sequence). The length of the CDR3 is 11 residues. The CDR3 DNA sequence: TGTGCCTGGAGGGACAACTATGGCTACACCTTC. Residues: CAWRDNYGYTF.

The chain uses TRBV7-9 and TRBJ1-1; 12 bases align to TRBD1. V was pared by 4 bases and J by 0 bases, with 12 bases of the junction left unmatched. The CDR3 spans 19 residues. Looked up from germline, CDR1 is SEHNR and CDR2 is FQNEAQ (reference sequence). The DNA of the CDR3 is TGTGCCAGCAGCTGGGACAGGGGGCTGGGTTCGGCGGTGAACACTGAAGCTTTCTTT. Its protein product is CASSWDRGLGSAVNTEAFF.

The chain couples TRBV6-4 to TRBJ2-4, with unresolved D. Deletions cut 3 bases from V and 0 bases from J, with 12 bases between. The germline V gene encodes CDR1 MRHNA and CDR2 SNTAGT. The CDR3 has 16 amino acids. The CDR3 is CASSEGWTLAKNIQYF. For the CDR3, the DNA is TGTGCCAGCAGTGAGGGTTGGACCCTAGCCAAAAACATTCAGTACTTC.

The rearrangement links TRBV9 to TRBJ1-1, with 7 nucleotides matching TRBD1. Germline CDR1 reads SGDLS; CDR2 reads YYNGEE. The CDR3 length is 15 residues. V lost 0 bases and J lost 1; bases outside the gene matches: 3. Written as DNA, the CDR3 is TGTGCCAGCAGCGTAGAGGGACAGCCGAACACTGAAGCTTTCTTT. It specifies CASSVEGQPNTEAFF.

By sample share, this clone is medium-sized. The rearrangement joins TRBV7-2 to TRBJ2-5; 10 nucleotides align to TRBD1. With V trimmed by 4 bases and J by 4 bases, 3 bases remained unmatched. Per the germline V gene, CDR1 is SGHTA and CDR2 is FQGNSA. The CDR3 is made up of 14 amino acids. The CDR3 bases are TGTGCCAGCAGCTACCGGGACAGGGGAGAGACCCAGTACTTC. It yields the protein CASSYRDRGETQYF.

The chain employs TRBV7-3 and TRBJ2-3, with 7 bases fitting TRBD2. V lost 1 base and J lost 5; bases outside the gene matches: 6. CDR3 length: 15 amino acids. Per the germline V gene, CDR1 is SGHTA and CDR2 is FQGTGA. The CDR3 nucleotides are TGTGCCAGCAGCTTAAGAGGGAGGGCCCAAGATACGCAGTATTTT. Amino acid sequence: CASSLRGRAQDTQYF.

The V call is TRBV2, the J call TRBJ2-3; D remains ambiguous. Germline loops: CDR1 SNHLY, CDR2 FYNNEI. V was clipped by 3 bases and J by 5 bases, with 9 bases between them. The CDR3 has 13 residues. In nucleotides, the CDR3 is TGTGCCAGCAGTGATCGCATGGGAGATACGCAGTATTTT. This codes for CASSDRMGDTQYF.

This chain links TRBV19 with TRBJ1-2; D gene ambiguous. CDR1 and CDR2 (germline): LNHDA, SQIVND (reference sequence). This CDR3 is 12 amino acids long. V lost 5 bases, J lost 9 bases, and 13 bases lay in between. This CDR3 reads CASSPVEGRYTF. DNA for the CDR3: TGTGCCAGTAGTCCCGTTGAGGGTCGCTACACCTTC.

The chain combines TRBV10-2 with TRBJ1-2; no clear D gene. The ends were cut back, 0 bases at V and 5 bases at J, with 4 bases in the middle. Germline lookup yields CDR1 WSHSY and CDR2 SAAADI. The CDR3 covers 12 residues. The CDR3 DNA is TGCGCCAGCAGTGAGTCGTTGTATGGCTACACCTTC. Amino acids: CASSESLYGYTF.

V gene TRBV18 combines with J gene TRBJ2-3; the match to TRBD2 covers 16 bases. Germline assignment: CDR1 KGHSH and CDR2 LQKENI. J lost 1 base, V lost 5 bases, and 6 bases had no gene match. The CDR3 runs 18 residues. CDR3 sequence: CASSTIGTSGRGTDTQYF. The DNA for the CDR3 is TGTGCCAGCTCAACCATTGGGACTAGCGGGAGGGGCACAGATACGCAGTATTTT.

The V and J genes are TRBV7-3 and TRBJ1-1; no definite D call. Per germline, CDR1 SGHTA and CDR2 FQGTGA. The CDR3 has 15 residues. The V and J ends lost 0 bases and 8 bases respectively, with 16 bases between them. CDR3 protein: CASSLTGDGNGEAFF. The CDR3 DNA reads as TGTGCCAGCAGCTTAACTGGGGATGGGAATGGAGAAGCTTTCTTT. Using reference TRBV7-3 and TRBJ1-1 for the parts outside the CDR3, the full variable domain is GAGVSQTPSNKVTEKGKYVELRCDPISGHTALYWYRQSLGQGPEFLIYFQGTGAADDSGLPNDRFFAVRPEGSVSTLKIQRTERGDSAVYLCASSLTGDGNGEAFFGQGTRLTVV.

The chain joins TRBV9 to TRBJ1-6; no clear D. Germline CDR1 is SGDLS and CDR2 is YYNGEE. The V gene lost 7 bases and the J gene lost 7 bases, with 12 bases spanning the gap. This CDR3 is 13 amino acids long. This chain's CDR3 is CASSWTENSPLHF. CDR3 nucleotide sequence: TGTGCCAGCTCGTGGACGGAGAATTCACCCCTCCACTTT.

The CDR3 sequence is CASSLDGGAYEQYF. The CDR3 DNA reads as TGTGCCAGCAGCTTAGACGGGGGGGCCTACGAGCAGTACTTC. The gene calls are TRBV7-2 and TRBJ2-7; TRBD2 matches at 8 bases. CDR1 is SGHTA and CDR2 is FQGNSA in the germline V gene. V lost 1 base to trimming and J lost 2 bases; unmatched junction nucleotides: 1. CDR3 length: 14 residues.

The V call is TRBV28, the J call TRBJ1-1; D not certain. Germline CDR1 MDHEN, CDR2 SYDVKM. Trimming stripped 8 bases from V and 0 bases from J, with 10 bases between. The CDR3 runs 13 residues. The CDR3 spells CASSRKMNTEAFF. CDR3 coding DNA: TGTGCCAGCTCGCGAAAGATGAACACTGAAGCTTTCTTT.

V usage is TRBV5-4 and J usage is TRBJ2-5; TRBD2 matches at 14 bases. This CDR3 comprises 18 residues. CDR1 is SGHNT and CDR2 is YYREEE in the germline V gene (reference sequence). V lost 6 bases, J lost 2 bases, and 12 bases stayed unmatched. CDR3: CASTEVSGTSGSQETQYF. As DNA, the CDR3 is TGTGCCAGCACCGAAGTGAGTGGGACTAGCGGGAGTCAAGAGACCCAGTACTTC.

This clone was detected a few times. V gene TRBV27 combines with J gene TRBJ2-2, with 7 bases lining up with TRBD1. Germline V lookup: CDR1 MNHEY, CDR2 SMNVEV (reference sequence). The CDR3 extends over 16 amino acids. V lost 3 bases and J lost 4; bases outside the gene matches: 8. The CDR3 loop is CASSFPAGGSTGELFF. CDR3 sequence (DNA): TGTGCCAGCAGTTTCCCCGCAGGGGGAAGCACCGGGGAGCTGTTTTTT.

The chain combines TRBV7-2 with TRBJ2-7; 10 nucleotides align to TRBD2. Trimming at V came to 2 bases and at J to 13 bases, leaving 11 bases not matched to a gene. The CDR3 is 14 residues long. Germline-derived CDR1 and CDR2 are SGHTA and FQGNSA. The CDR3 region is CASSLFTTSGTPYF. In nucleotides, the CDR3 is TGTGCCAGCAGCTTATTTACAACTAGCGGGACACCTTACTTC.

This chain connects TRBV7-3 to TRBJ2-3, with D tentatively TRBD2 (6 bases). The CDR3 is made up of 14 amino acids. V lost 5 bases to trimming and J lost 1 base, with 10 bases between them. Per the germline V gene, CDR1 is SGHTA and CDR2 is FQGTGA. As DNA, the CDR3 is TGTGCCAGCAGCCCCGGGACTGGCACAGATACGCAGTATTTT. Its protein is CASSPGTGTDTQYF.

CDR3 sequence reads: CASRRGGDSGYTF. CDR3 DNA sequence: TGTGCCAGCAGAAGGGGGGGCGATTCCGGCTACACCTTC. J is TRBJ1-2 and V is TRBV5-4, with D possibly being TRBD1 (6 bases). The CDR3 has 13 amino acids. CDR1 and CDR2 from the germline V gene are SGHNT and YYREEE (reference sequence). V was trimmed by 5 bases and J by 8 bases, leaving 16 bases between them.

The chain employs TRBV7-9 and TRBJ1-2, with D unclear. The CDR3 runs to 14 residues. Between the trimmed V and J ends, which lost 4 bases and 7 bases, there was a span of 16 bases. The V gene's germline CDR1 is SEHNR and CDR2 FQNEAQ (reference sequence). The CDR3 DNA reads as TGTGCCAGCAGCTACATGACCCCGGGCTTTGGCTACACCTTC. Translating it yields CASSYMTPGFGYTF.